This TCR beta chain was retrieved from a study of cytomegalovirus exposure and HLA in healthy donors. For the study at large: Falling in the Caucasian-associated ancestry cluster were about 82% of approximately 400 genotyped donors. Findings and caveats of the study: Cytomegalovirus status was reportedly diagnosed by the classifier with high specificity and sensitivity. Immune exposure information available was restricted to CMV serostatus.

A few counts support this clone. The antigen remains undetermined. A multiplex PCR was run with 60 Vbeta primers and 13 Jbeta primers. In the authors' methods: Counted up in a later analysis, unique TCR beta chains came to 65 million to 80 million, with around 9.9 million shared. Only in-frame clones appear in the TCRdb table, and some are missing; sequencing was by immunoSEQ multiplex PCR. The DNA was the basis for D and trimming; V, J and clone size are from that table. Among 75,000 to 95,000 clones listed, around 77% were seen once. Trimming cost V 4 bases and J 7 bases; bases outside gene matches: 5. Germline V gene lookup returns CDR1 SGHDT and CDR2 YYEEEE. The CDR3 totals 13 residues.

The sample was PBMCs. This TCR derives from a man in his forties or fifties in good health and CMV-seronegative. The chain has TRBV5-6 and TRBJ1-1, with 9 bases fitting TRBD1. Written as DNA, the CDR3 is TGTGCCAGCAGCCCCACAGGGGGCTTTGAAGCTTTCTTT. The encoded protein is CASSPTGGFEAFF. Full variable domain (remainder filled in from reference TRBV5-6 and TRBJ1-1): DAGVTQSPTHLIKTRGQQVTLRCSPKSGHDTVSWYQQALGQGPQFIFQYYEEEERQRGNFPDRFSGHQFPNYSSELNVNALLLGDSALYLCASSPTGGFEAFFGQGTRLTVV.